The clone carrying this T cell receptor (beta chain) showed up just a few times. What it recognizes is unknown. CDR3 size: 15 residues. Trimming removed 0 bases from V and 5 bases from J, with 16 bases in between. Germline CDR1 is DFQATT and CDR2 is SNEGSKA (reference sequence). TCRdb passed the 5' RACE reads through MiXCR, listing each CDR3 protein once. The table shows hundreds of thousands of distinct CDR3 sequences, with roughly 20% occurring only once. These data originate in a study of T-cell memory formation after mild COVID-19. General study points: Later expanders leaned CD4+, whereas day 15 to 85 contracting clones were balanced CD4/CD8.

This receptor was identified in an adult woman who had mild COVID-19 (a few samples of this study predate the infection). Cell type and time point are not known. The sequencing sample was made of PBMCs or a T cell subset sorted from them (not recorded which). The V call is TRBV20-1, the J call TRBJ2-5; weak D call: TRBD2 (5 bases). CDR3 coding DNA: TGCAGTGCTAGAGATCCGGGCCAGAGGAGGGAGACCCAGTACTTC. This codes for CSARDPGQRRETQYF.